This T cell receptor (beta chain) emerged from a study of T cell changes during pregnancy in multiple sclerosis. This clone was seen once. Trimming cost V 7 bases and J 5 bases, with 20 bases left between them. There are 15 residues in the CDR3. Germline V lookup: CDR1 MNHNS, CDR2 SASEGT. Profiled with immunoSEQ multiplex PCR; TCRdb holds only in-frame clones, not every one. The repertoire holds approximately 73,000 clones, around nine tenths seen once, with around 0.2% in the top ten. The clonotype was recovered from a female donor with multiple sclerosis, enrolled in a pregnancy study. This chain links TRBV6-1 with TRBJ1-2, with D possibly matching TRBD1 (5 bases). Source: CD4+ T cells from peripheral blood mononuclear cells, taken before pregnancy. CDR3 protein: CASTQGGNMGYGYTF. In DNA form, the CDR3 reads TGTGCCAGCACTCAGGGAGGTAATATGGGTTATGGCTACACCTTC.